The present T cell receptor (beta chain) was sequenced within a study of blood T cells in healthy people across ages. Study-level information: The template switching approach captured approximately one barcoded beta molecule for every two T cells. Study-wide results and caveats: TCR beta diversity was tightly associated with the proportion of naive T cells. Among T cells, TCR beta diversity per million cells dropped roughly linearly as age rose.

Total RNA extracted from each sample amounted to at least 5 micrograms. Primers used in a second PCR of roughly 6 to 11 cycles were a sample-barcoded 5' primer and a J-beta primer mix. Each CDR3 protein is one row after TCRdb ran MiXCR on the 5' RACE reads. This sample has about 1,400,000 distinct CDR3 sequences, with around 55% found just once. Between the trimmed V and J ends, which lost 2 bases and 6 bases, there was a span of 11 bases. There are 15 residues in the CDR3. Germline V gene data show CDR1 as WSHSY and CDR2 as SAAADI. This clonotype was observed a handful of times. Its antigen is not known.

This TCR derives from a man between 18 and 29 years old in good health. Sequencing was done on a sample of blood. The gene calls are TRBV10-2 and TRBJ1-6; D is perhaps TRBD1 (6 bases). The CDR3 sequence is CASSEQQGPNSPLHF. CDR3 in DNA: TGCGCCAGCAGTGAGCAACAGGGCCCTAATTCACCCCTCCACTTT.